Presented here are 17 T cell receptor beta chains from one specimen sequenced in a study of post-analysis software for immune sequencing data. cDNA libraries of TCR beta carried unique molecular identifiers. TCRdb re-analysed the PCR reads in MiXCR, keeping a single row per CDR3 protein. The sample lists about 540,000 distinct CDR3 sequences; roughly 34% were seen once. Points from the study as a whole: Controls had lower frequencies than patients of about 5 TRBV segments, which included TRBV5-6, TRBV5-1 and TRBV20-1.

Their recognized antigens are unknown. Sequencing used blood. These receptors were taken from a girl aged 2 to 17 with multiple sclerosis.

The chain uses TRBV7-3 and TRBJ2-1; D perhaps matches TRBD2 (7 bases). Trimming cost V 5 bases and J 2 bases, with 19 bases left between them. This CDR3 region has 17 residues. Germline V gives CDR1 SGHTA, CDR2 FQGTGA. The chain's CDR3 is CASSPQSSGGPYNEQFF. The CDR3 DNA is TGTGCCAGCAGCCCTCAGAGTTCGGGGGGCCCCTACAATGAGCAGTTCTTC.

As to this clonotype: The germline gene is not matched at one end of the junction; a read error may be the cause. The V gene is TRBV5-1, the J gene TRBJ2-1; a weak D match, TRBD1 (6 bases). The CDR3 runs 15 residues. From germline, CDR1 is SGHRS and CDR2 YFSETQ. CDR3 amino acids: CASSLETGHLNELFF. Here the CDR3 DNA reads TGCGCCAGCAGCTTGGAAACAGGGCACCTCAATGAGCTGTTCTTC.

V usage is TRBV6-5 and J usage is TRBJ2-1; the D gene is possibly TRBD1 (6 bases). Germline V gene data show CDR1 as MNHEY and CDR2 as SVGAGI. The CDR3 runs 15 residues. V was trimmed by 5 bases and J by 4 bases, leaving 15 bases between them. CDR3 nucleotide sequence: TGTGCCAGCAGTCCTGACAGGCAGAGTTACAATGAGCAGTTCTTC. Translation: CASSPDRQSYNEQFF.

In this sample, this clonotype turned up a few times. This chain links TRBV20-1 with TRBJ1-2, with 7 positions matching TRBD1. This CDR3 region has 11 residues. CDR1 DFQATT and CDR2 SNEGSKA come from the germline V gene (reference sequence). V trimming: 6 bases; J trimming: 5 bases; junction bases outside the gene matches: 3. This CDR3 reads CSARDRYGYTF. The CDR3 nucleotides are TGCAGTGCGAGGGACAGATATGGCTACACCTTC.

Only a few counts were recorded for this clonotype. This rearrangement joins TRBV20-1 to TRBJ2-5, with D tentatively TRBD1 (5 bases). This CDR3 region has 16 residues. Germline V gene sequence: CDR1 DFQATT, CDR2 SNEGSKA (reference sequence). V lost 2 bases and J 3 bases, leaving 19 bases between the germline ends. The CDR3 region is CSARLLPGQQEETQYF. CDR3 bases: TGCAGTGCTAGACTCCTTCCCGGACAACAGGAAGAGACCCAGTACTTC.

This clonotype was observed a few times. V and J are TRBV6-7 and TRBJ2-1; D is ambiguous. TRBV6-7 is an open reading frame, and its role is uncertain. The length of the CDR3 is 14 residues. V dropped 2 bases and J dropped 10 bases, with 15 bases sitting between them. DNA of the CDR3: TGTGCCAGCAGTTACCGAGACACATTCAAGGAGCAGTTCTTC. It specifies CASSYRDTFKEQFF.

This chain uses TRBV20-1 with TRBJ2-5; tentatively, D is TRBD2 (6 bases). Germline loops: CDR1 DFQATT, CDR2 SNEGSKA (reference sequence). The CDR3 consists of 14 residues. Trimming removed 5 bases at V and 3 bases at J, with 16 bases between. The CDR3 region is CSARRPGTEETQYF. Here the CDR3 DNA reads TGCAGTGCTCGACGTCCGGGGACTGAAGAGACCCAGTACTTC.

CDR3 loop: CASTLSRGVTDTQYF. The CDR3 bases are TGCGCCAGCACCCTCTCCCGGGGGGTAACAGATACGCAGTATTTT. The chain combines TRBV5-1 with TRBJ2-3; 7 bases are shared with TRBD2. From germline, CDR1 is SGHRS and CDR2 YFSETQ. The J segment lost 3 bases and the V segment lost 6 bases, leaving 10 bases of the junction unmatched. The CDR3 has 15 residues.

This clonotype was detected a few times. J is TRBJ2-2 and V is TRBV6-5; D remains ambiguous. The CDR3 loop spans 12 amino acids. The germline V gene encodes CDR1 MNHEY and CDR2 SVGAGI. V lost 7 bases and J lost 5, with 8 bases in between. For the CDR3, the DNA is TGTGCCAGCACTATCGGTACCGGGGAGCTGTTTTTT. As protein: CASTIGTGELFF.

J is TRBJ1-1 and V is TRBV10-2; D unclear. CDR3 length: 14 amino acids. With 4 bases removed from V and 3 bases from J, the gap between germline ends came to 12 bases. The germline gives CDR1 WSHSY, CDR2 SAAADI. CDR3 protein: CASSVNPLDTEAFF. DNA for the CDR3: TGCGCCAGCAGTGTTAACCCCCTGGACACTGAAGCTTTCTTT.

The chain carries TRBV5-4 and TRBJ2-5; unclear D gene. The CDR3 consists of 12 residues. Looked up from germline, CDR1 is SGHNT and CDR2 is YYREEE (reference sequence). V was trimmed by 3 bases and J by 13 bases, leaving 16 bases between them. The CDR3 bases are TGTGCCAGCAGCTCCAAGAATGCTGGGGTGTACTTC. Translating it yields CASSSKNAGVYF.

This rearrangement joins TRBV20-1 to TRBJ1-4; tentative D call: TRBD1 (5 bases). CDR3 length: 12 amino acids. Deletions cut 5 bases from V and 8 bases from J, with 12 bases between. Germline V gene sequence: CDR1 DFQATT, CDR2 SNEGSKA (reference sequence). Here the CDR3 DNA reads TGCAGTGCTGGCTCGAGGGGCGAAAAACTGTTTTTT. Protein sequence: CSAGSRGEKLFF.

This clonotype was recorded a few times. The gene calls are TRBV5-6 and TRBJ2-5; weak D call: TRBD2 (6 bases). CDR1 and CDR2 from the germline V gene are SGHDT and YYEEEE. Trimming left V 7 bases short and J 5 bases short, with 15 bases between. The CDR3 has 13 amino acids. The CDR3 sequence is CASGNSGGETQYF. The CDR3 coding sequence is TGTGCCAGCGGGAACTCCGGAGGGGAGACCCAGTACTTC.

V usage is TRBV12-3 or TRBV12-4 and J usage is TRBJ2-1, with D perhaps assigned TRBD1 or TRBD2 (5 bases each). The CDR3 consists of 19 residues. The V end lost 3 bases, the J end lost 5 bases, and 26 bases lay between the germline ends. CDR3 nucleotide sequence: TGTGCCAGCAGTTTTGCCTACTCCCATTCAAACCGGGGCCACAATGAGCAGTTCTTC. Protein: CASSFAYSHSNRGHNEQFF.

The chain has TRBV4-2 and TRBJ1-1; 9 nucleotides line up with TRBD1. Trimming at V came to 4 bases and at J to 6 bases, leaving 12 bases not matched to a gene. The CDR3 loop spans 16 amino acids. In germline, CDR1 is LGHNA, CDR2 YNFKEQ. CDR3 coding DNA: TGTGCCAGCAGCCTCATCTCCGGGACAGGGATAGCTGAAGCTTTCTTT. It yields the protein CASSLISGTGIAEAFF.

DNA for the CDR3: TGTGCCAGCAGCTTGGATCCCCAGAACACCGGGGAGCTGTTTTTT. Its protein product is CASSLDPQNTGELFF. The V and J genes are TRBV5-5 and TRBJ2-2, with D unclear. The CDR3 spans 15 residues. Germline loops: CDR1 SGHKS, CDR2 YYEKEE (reference sequence). Trimming left V 0 bases short and J 1 base short, with 7 bases between.

The chain couples TRBV9 to TRBJ1-1; D perhaps matches TRBD1 (5 bases). The CDR3 spans 15 residues. V was clipped by 3 bases and J by 4 bases, with 16 bases between them. Germline lookup yields CDR1 SGDLS and CDR2 YYNGEE. CDR3 in DNA: TGTGCCAGCAGCGGTGATCGGGGGTATGGCACTGAAGCTTTCTTT. Translation gives CASSGDRGYGTEAFF.